Sequencing of this T cell receptor beta chain was carried out in a study of T cells in Graves' hyperthyroidism and ophthalmopathy. Study details: Peripheral blood collection took place at initial diagnosis, before any treatment. Study outcomes and limitations: From stable hyperthyroidism, ophthalmopathy was set apart by a 13 V-J model. The model identified upcoming ophthalmopathy a median 6.5 months ahead of onset.

CDR3 length: 16 amino acids. Germline V gene lookup returns CDR1 LGHNA and CDR2 YSLEER. Between the trimmed V and J ends, which lost 4 bases and 5 bases, there was a span of 18 bases. From RNA transcripts, TCR beta CDR3 regions were amplified. TCR CDR3 underwent first-round RT-PCR with the HTBI primer set. Using its own MiXCR run on the multiplex PCR reads, TCRdb lists one record per CDR3 protein. In the table there are under 700,000 distinct CDR3 sequences, over 15% of which are singletons. Of note for this clonotype: Its cognate antigen is unknown.

This sequence joins TRBV4-3 and TRBJ2-1; a possible D gene is TRBD2 (5 bases). This TCR derives from a woman aged 18-30 years with Graves' hyperthyroidism. The sample taken for sequencing was blood. The DNA of the CDR3 is TGCGCCAGCAGCCTTCAGAGCCGGGGTAGAAACAATGAGCAGTTCTTC. Its protein product is CASSLQSRGRNNEQFF.